This T cell receptor beta chain was sequenced during a study of CD4 T cell repertoires in COVID-19. Overall study results and limits: Some SARS-CoV-2 clonotypes, between roughly 7 and 27%, recurred in SARS-CoV and/or HKU1 cultures.

The memory T cells were sequenced right after ex vivo isolation, without culture. Germline CDR1 MNHEY, CDR2 SMNVEV (reference sequence). The CDR3 runs to 14 residues. Trimming pared 6 bases from V and 2 bases from J, leaving 13 bases between. Notes on this clone: What it recognizes is unknown.

This table comes from immunoSEQ multiplex PCR, and its TCRdb copy is limited to in-frame clones, with some not included. This sample carries about 24,000 clones, over 90% of them seen once, and the ten largest clones take approximately 0.7%. This TCR came from a human donor who had COVID-19. The source was circulating follicular helper CD4+ T cells (cTfh) from blood, collected before the COVID-19 pandemic. The V gene is TRBV27, the J gene TRBJ2-5; D is possibly TRBD1 (6 bases). CDR3 region: CASSPMDSQETQYF. As DNA, the CDR3 is TGTGCCAGCAGCCCGATGGACAGTCAAGAGACCCAGTACTTC.